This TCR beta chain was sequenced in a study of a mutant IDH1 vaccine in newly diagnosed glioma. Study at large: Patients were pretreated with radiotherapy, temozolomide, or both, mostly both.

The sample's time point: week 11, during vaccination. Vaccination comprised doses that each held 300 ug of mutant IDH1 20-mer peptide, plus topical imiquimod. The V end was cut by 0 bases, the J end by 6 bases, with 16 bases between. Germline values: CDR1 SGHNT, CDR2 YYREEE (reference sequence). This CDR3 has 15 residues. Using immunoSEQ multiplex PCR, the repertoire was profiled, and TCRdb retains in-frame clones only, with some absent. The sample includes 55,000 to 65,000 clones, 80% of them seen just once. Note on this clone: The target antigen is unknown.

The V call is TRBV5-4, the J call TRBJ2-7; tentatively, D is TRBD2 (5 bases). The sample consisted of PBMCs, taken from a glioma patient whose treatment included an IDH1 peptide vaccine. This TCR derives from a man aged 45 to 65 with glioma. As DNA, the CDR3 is TGTGCCAGCAGCTTGGAAGTACTAGAAAGGTCCGAGCAGTACTTC. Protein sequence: CASSLEVLERSEQYF. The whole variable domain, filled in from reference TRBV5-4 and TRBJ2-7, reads ETGVTQSPTHLIKTRGQQVTLRCSSQSGHNTVSWYQQALGQGPQFIFQYYREEENGRGNFPPRFSGLQFPNYSSELNVNALELDDSALYLCASSLEVLERSEQYFGPGTRLTVT.